This is a list of T cell receptor beta chains from one sample in a study of regulatory dendritic cells for organ transplantation. Generated by immunoSEQ multiplex PCR, the TCRdb table keeps only in-frame clones and is missing some. The sample holds 20,000 to 25,000 clones, approximately 83% seen once. No antigen is known for these receptors. The sequenced sample consisted of naive CD4+ T cells from blood cultured with regulatory dendritic cells. The receptor set was obtained from a human donor in good health. Each CDR3 is given with its conserved first and last residue. Each record gives: D gene, J gene, V gene, clone size, CDR3 DNA, CDR3 protein. D genes are given only for firm matches. Clone size appears in some rows only: once, few, many, or a class for an expanded clone.

- | TRBJ2-7 | TRBV27 | once | TGTGCCAGCAGTATCGGGACTCCGGCGAGCTACGAGCAGTACTTC | CASSIGTPASYEQYF
- | TRBJ2-7 | TRBV7-9 | once | TGTGCCAGCAGCCCGCCCAGGGCCATCGTCGAGCAGTACTTC | CASSPPRAIVEQYF
- | TRBJ1-1 | TRBV15 | - | TGTGCCACCAGCAGAGATCCATCGGGGAGGGAGGCTTTCTTT | CATSRDPSGREAFF
- | TRBJ1-2 | TRBV6-5 | - | TGTGCCAGCAGCCTAGGAGGACATGACTATGGCTACACCTTC | CASSLGGHDYGYTF
- | TRBJ1-2 | TRBV5-4 | - | TGTGCCAGCAGCTTGGCCTGGGCAGGCGGGGAATATGGCTACACCTTC | CASSLAWAGGEYGYTF
TRBD1 | TRBJ1-4 | TRBV30 | - | TGTGCCTGGAGTGCACGACAGGGGCGGCTGTTTTTT | CAWSARQGRLFF
- | TRBJ2-1 | TRBV11-2 | - | TGTGCCAGCAGCTTAGTGCCCCAGAGACGACAGTTCTTC | CASSLVPQRRQFF
- | TRBJ1-5 | TRBV2 | - | TGTGCCAGCAGTGACATATGGTGGCAGGGAGGTGATCAGCCCCAGCATTTT | CASSDIWWQGGDQPQHF
TRBD1 | TRBJ1-2 | TRBV2 | - | TGTGCCAGCAGTGGGACAGGCTATGGCTACACCTTC | CASSGTGYGYTF
- | TRBJ1-1 | TRBV13 | - | TGTGCCAGCAGCACCTTTCGAGGGCCTATGAACACTGAAGCTTTCTTT | CASSTFRGPMNTEAFF
- | TRBJ2-1 | TRBV19 | - | TGTGCCAGTAGTATAGGGGGGTTACGTGCATCTGAGCAGTTCTTC | CASSIGGLRASEQFF
TRBD1 | TRBJ1-3 | TRBV5-8 | - | TGTGCCAGCAGTCCGGGACAGGGAACTGGAAACACCATATATTTT | CASSPGQGTGNTIYF
- | TRBJ2-3 | TRBV6-5 | once | TGTGCCAGCAGTTTGCCCGTATCCCATACGCAGTATTTT | CASSLPVSHTQYF
TRBD2 | TRBJ2-3 | TRBV30 | - | TGTGCCTGGAGTTCCCTCGGGACCCTTAAGCGGGATACGAAGTATTTT | CAWSSLGTLKRDTKYF
- | TRBJ2-7 | TRBV5-6 | - | TGTGCCAGCAGCTTGGCCCTTATCGGCGGCCAAACCTACGAGCAGTACTTC | CASSLALIGGQTYEQYF
- | TRBJ1-5 | TRBV18 | - | TGTGCCAGCTCACCAATTCCCAATCAGCCCCAGCATTTT | CASSPIPNQPQHF
- | TRBJ1-2 | TRBV30 | - | TGTGCCTGGACCCAGGGCGGCTATGGCTACACCTTC | CAWTQGGYGYTF
- | TRBJ2-7 | TRBV10-3 | few | TGTGCCATCAGTGATGGGGGTGGTTCCTACGAGCAGTACTTC | CAISDGGGSYEQYF
TRBD2 | TRBJ2-5 | TRBV5-4 | - | TGTGCCAGCAGCTTGGTACCTAGCGGGGGGGTGGAGACCCAGTACTTC | CASSLVPSGGVETQYF